This TCR beta chain was recorded in a study of cytomegalovirus exposure and HLA in healthy donors. A word on this clone: Its antigen is unknown.

Study-level points and caveats: When analyzed later, a missense DCLRE1C variant was found to be linked to TCR beta V- and J-gene trimming.

The CDR3 sequence is 13 residues long. Trimming left V 1 base short and J 4 bases short, with 8 bases between. CDR1 is SGHNT, CDR2 YYREEE, per germline (reference sequence). PCR used 60 Vbeta primers and 13 Jbeta primers. The repertoire was sequenced with immunoSEQ multiplex PCR; TCRdb's copy has only in-frame clones and lacks some. The sample lists approximately 250,000 clones; 70% to 90% were seen once. Sequences were obtained from PBMCs. This sequence was found in a girl aged 2 to 9 in good health and CMV-seronegative. This rearrangement joins TRBV5-4 to TRBJ2-5; D might be TRBD2 (5 bases). DNA for the CDR3: TGTGCCAGCAGCTTGAGTCGGGGAGAGACCCAGTACTTC. It codes for CASSLSRGETQYF.